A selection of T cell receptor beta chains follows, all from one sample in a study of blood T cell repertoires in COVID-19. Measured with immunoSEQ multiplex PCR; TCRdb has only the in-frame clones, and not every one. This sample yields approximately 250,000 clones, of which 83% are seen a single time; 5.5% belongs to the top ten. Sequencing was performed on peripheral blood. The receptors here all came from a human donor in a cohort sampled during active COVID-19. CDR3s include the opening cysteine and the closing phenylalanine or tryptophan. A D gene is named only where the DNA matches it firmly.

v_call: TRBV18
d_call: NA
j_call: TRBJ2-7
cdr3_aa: CASSAVTGSAYEQYF
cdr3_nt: TGTGCCAGCTCTGCCGTAACAGGGTCAGCCTACGAGCAGTACTTC

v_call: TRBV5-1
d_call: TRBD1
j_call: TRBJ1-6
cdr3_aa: CASSLAQGGSGSPLHF
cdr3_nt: TGCGCCAGCAGCTTGGCCCAGGGGGGCTCAGGTTCACCCCTCCACTTT

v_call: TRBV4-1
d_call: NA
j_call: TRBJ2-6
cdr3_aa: CASSQAQVAGANVLTF
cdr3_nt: TGCGCCAGCAGCCAGGCACAGGTGGCTGGGGCCAACGTCCTGACTTTC

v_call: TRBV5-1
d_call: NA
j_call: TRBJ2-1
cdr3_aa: CASSLASGFDGNEQFF
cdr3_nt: TGCGCCAGCAGCTTGGCCTCCGGGTTTGATGGAAATGAGCAGTTCTTC

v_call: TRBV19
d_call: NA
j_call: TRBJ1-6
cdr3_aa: CASSKDLYNSPLHF
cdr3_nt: TGTGCCAGTAGTAAAGACCTCTATAATTCACCCCTCCACTTT

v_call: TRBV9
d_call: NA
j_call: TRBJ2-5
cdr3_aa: CASSVALQETQYF
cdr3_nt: TGTGCCAGCAGTGTAGCTCTCCAAGAGACCCAGTACTTC

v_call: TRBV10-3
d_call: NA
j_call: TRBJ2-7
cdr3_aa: CAISDRGNSYEQYF
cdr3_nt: TGTGCCATCAGTGATCGCGGTAACTCCTACGAGCAGTACTTC

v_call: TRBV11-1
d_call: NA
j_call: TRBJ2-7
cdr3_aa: CASSLPLAAYEQYF
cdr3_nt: TGTGCCAGCAGCCTACCATTGGCGGCCTACGAGCAGTACTTC

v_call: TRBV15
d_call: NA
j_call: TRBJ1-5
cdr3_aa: CATSRDQGGGQPQHF
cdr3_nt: TGTGCCACCAGCAGAGATCAAGGAGGCGGGCAGCCCCAGCATTTT

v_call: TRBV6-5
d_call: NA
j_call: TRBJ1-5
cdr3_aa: CASRRQGPRDQPQHF
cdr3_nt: TGTGCCAGCAGACGCCAGGGGCCCCGGGATCAGCCCCAGCATTTT